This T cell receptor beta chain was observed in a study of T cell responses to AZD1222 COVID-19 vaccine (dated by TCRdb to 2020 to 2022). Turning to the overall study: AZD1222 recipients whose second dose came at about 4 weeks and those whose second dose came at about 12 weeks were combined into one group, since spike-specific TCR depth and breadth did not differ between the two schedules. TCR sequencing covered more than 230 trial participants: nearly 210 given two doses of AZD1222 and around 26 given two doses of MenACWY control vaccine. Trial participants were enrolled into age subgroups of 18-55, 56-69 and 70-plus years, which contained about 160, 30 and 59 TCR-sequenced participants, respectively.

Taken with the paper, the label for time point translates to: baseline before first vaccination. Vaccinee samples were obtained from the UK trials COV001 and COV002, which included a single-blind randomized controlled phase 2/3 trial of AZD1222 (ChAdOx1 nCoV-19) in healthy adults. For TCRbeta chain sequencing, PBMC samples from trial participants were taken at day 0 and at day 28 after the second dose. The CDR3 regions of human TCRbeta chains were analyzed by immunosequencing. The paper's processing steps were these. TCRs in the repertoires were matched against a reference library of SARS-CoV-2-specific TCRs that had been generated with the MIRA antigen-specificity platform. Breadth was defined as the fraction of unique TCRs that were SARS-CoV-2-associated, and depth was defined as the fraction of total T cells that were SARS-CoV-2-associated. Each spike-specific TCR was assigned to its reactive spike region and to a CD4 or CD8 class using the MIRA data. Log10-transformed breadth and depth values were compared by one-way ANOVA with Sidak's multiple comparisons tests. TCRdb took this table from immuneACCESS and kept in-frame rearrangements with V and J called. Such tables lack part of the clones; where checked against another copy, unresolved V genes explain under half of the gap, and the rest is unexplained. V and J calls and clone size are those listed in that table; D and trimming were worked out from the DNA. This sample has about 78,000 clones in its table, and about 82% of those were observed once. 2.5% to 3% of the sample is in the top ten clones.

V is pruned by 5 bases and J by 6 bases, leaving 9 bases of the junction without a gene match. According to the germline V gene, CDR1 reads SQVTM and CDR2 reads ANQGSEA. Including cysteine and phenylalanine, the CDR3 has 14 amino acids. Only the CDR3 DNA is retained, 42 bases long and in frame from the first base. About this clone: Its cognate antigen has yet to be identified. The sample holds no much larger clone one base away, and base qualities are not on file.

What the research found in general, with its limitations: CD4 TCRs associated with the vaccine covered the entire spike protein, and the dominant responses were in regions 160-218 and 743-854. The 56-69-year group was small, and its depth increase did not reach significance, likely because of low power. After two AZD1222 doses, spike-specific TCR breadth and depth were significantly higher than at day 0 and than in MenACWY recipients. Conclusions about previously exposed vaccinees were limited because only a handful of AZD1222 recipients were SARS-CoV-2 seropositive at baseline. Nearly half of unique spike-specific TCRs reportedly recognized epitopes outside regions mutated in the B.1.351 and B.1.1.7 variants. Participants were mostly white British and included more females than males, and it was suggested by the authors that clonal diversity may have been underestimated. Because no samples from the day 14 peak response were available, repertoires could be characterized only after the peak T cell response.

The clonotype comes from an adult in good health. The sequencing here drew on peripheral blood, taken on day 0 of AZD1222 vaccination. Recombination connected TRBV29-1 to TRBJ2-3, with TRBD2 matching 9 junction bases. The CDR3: CSVNQGLAGDTQYF. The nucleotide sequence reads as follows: TGCAGCGTTAATCAGGGACTAGCCGGGGATACGCAGTATTTT.